Following are 13 T cell receptor beta chains from one sample sequenced in a study of tumor-infiltrating lymphocytes in primary liver carcinoma. Researchers generated TCR beta cDNA from about 450 ng of total RNA, relying on a constant-region primer. Generation of the TCR beta libraries relied on three nested multiplex PCR rounds using slightly modified ARM-PCR. The study ran its first two PCR rounds for approximately 10 cycles each, using TRBV1-TRBV30 forward primers and a C-beta reverse primer. TCRdb re-derived calls from the multiplex PCR reads in MiXCR, one entry per CDR3 protein. Of 300,000 to 400,000 distinct CDR3 sequences in the sample, less than 70% were seen once. RNA was extracted from whole blood without cell sorting, alongside germline DNA. Sequences were obtained from peripheral blood. Receptor source: a middle-aged man with primary liver carcinoma and hepatitis B virus infection.

This clonotype was observed a single time. Likely a read error: the CDR3 ends without its conserved phenylalanine or tryptophan. The V call is TRBV6-2 or TRBV6-3, the J call TRBJ2-7; 13 positions agree with TRBD2. Germline V gene sequence: CDR1 MNHEY, CDR2 SVGEGT. This CDR3 is built from 14 residues. Losses at the gene ends were 8 bases for V and 7 bases for J; bases not matched to a gene: 8. The CDR3 DNA reads as TGTGCCAGCTGGGGACTAGCGGGACCATTTGAGCAGTACTCC. Amino acid sequence: CASWGLAGPFEQYS.

The genes are TRBV11-2 and TRBJ2-1, with 9 bases that match TRBD2. V was clipped by 10 bases and J by 7 bases; unmatched bases: 17. This CDR3 contains 16 residues. Germline CDR1 is SGHAT and CDR2 is FQNNGV. CDR3 sequence reads: CAIGFELLAGMNEQFF. The CDR3 bases are TGTGCCATCGGCTTTGAGCTCCTAGCGGGAATGAATGAGCAGTTCTTC.

The chain links TRBV11-2 to TRBJ2-7, with unresolved D. This CDR3 region has 12 residues. Germline CDR1 reads SGHAT; CDR2 reads FQNNGV. The V and J ends lost 6 bases and 8 bases respectively, with 14 bases between them. The CDR3 here is CASSPSPGKQYF. The CDR3 DNA is TGTGCCAGCAGTCCCTCACCTGGCAAGCAGTACTTC. Combining the CDR3 with reference TRBV11-2 and TRBJ2-7 gives the whole variable domain EAGVAQSPRYKIIEKRQSVAFWCNPISGHATLYWYQQILGQGPKLLIQFQNNGVVDDSQLPKDRFSAERLKGVDSTLKIQPAKLEDSAVYLCASSPSPGKQYFGPGTRLTVT.

The V and J genes are TRBV30 and TRBJ1-1, with D possibly matching TRBD1 (5 bases). Germline CDR1 GTSNPN, CDR2 SVGIG (reference sequence). Trimming took off 3 bases at V and 3 bases at J, with 20 bases between the two ends. The CDR3 loop spans 16 amino acids. This CDR3 reads CAWRESPGPADTEAFF. The CDR3 bases are TGTGCCTGGAGGGAATCACCGGGGCCTGCGGACACTGAAGCTTTCTTT. Drawing the rest from reference TRBV30 and TRBJ1-1, the complete variable domain is SQTIHQWPATLVQPVGSPLSLECTVEGTSNPNLYWYRQAAGRGLQLLFYSVGIGQISSEVPQNLSASRPQDRQFILSSKKLLLSDSGFYLCAWRESPGPADTEAFFGQGTRLTVV.

Notes on this clonotype: Germline and junction disagree at one end, which may indicate a read error. The chain recombines TRBV7-9 with TRBJ1-1, with 7 bases fitting TRBD1. The CDR3 runs 12 residues. Germline-derived CDR1 and CDR2 are SEHNR and FQNEAQ (reference sequence). This CDR3 is CASIQGDTEVFF. CDR3 nucleotides: TGTGCCAGCATTCAGGGGGACACTGAAGTTTTCTTT. Full variable domain (missing parts from reference TRBV7-9 and TRBJ1-1): DTGVSQNPRHKITKRGQNVTFRCDPISEHNRLYWYRQTLGQGPEFLTYFQNEAQLEKSRLLSDRFSAERPKGSFSTLEIQRTEQGDSAMYLCASIQGDTEVFFGQGTRLTVV.

As for this clonotype: The junction shows a germline mismatch at one end, possibly a read error. This chain connects TRBV13 to TRBJ2-5; 13 bases are a match to TRBD2. Germline CDR1 reads PRHDT; CDR2 reads FYEKMQ (reference sequence). The CDR3 has 16 amino acids. CDR3 sequence reads: CGSSLRTSGRGETQYF. The CDR3 region has the DNA TGTGGCAGCAGCTTACGGACTAGCGGGAGAGGGGAGACCCAGTACTTC.

Comments on this clonotype: The CDR3 ends on some other residue instead of the conserved phenylalanine or tryptophan, so this is likely a read error. This sequence joins TRBV11-1 and TRBJ1-1; D is unresolved. Between the trimmed V and J ends, which lost 2 bases and 8 bases, there was a span of 12 bases. Germline V gene sequence: CDR1 SGHAT, CDR2 FQDESV (reference sequence). The CDR3 extends over 13 amino acids. CDR3 protein: CASSLIGHSEAFL. CDR3 nucleotide sequence: TGTGCCAGCAGCTTAATCGGTCATTCCGAAGCTTTCCTT.

This clonotype has ten or more counts. This sequence joins TRBV6-1 and TRBJ2-7, with D perhaps being TRBD1 or TRBD2 (6 bases each). The V gene's germline CDR1 is MNHNS and CDR2 SASEGT. The V gene lost 8 bases and the J gene lost 0 bases, with 11 bases spanning the gap. The CDR3 loop spans 13 amino acids. The CDR3, as DNA: TGTGCCAGCCGGGGGACACTCTCCTACGAGCAGTACTTC. Protein: CASRGTLSYEQYF.

Turning to this clonotype: A read error may produce the germline difference seen at one junction end. V is TRBV14 and J is TRBJ2-1; 8 bases are a match to TRBD2. The CDR3 length is 16 residues. Per the germline V gene, CDR1 is SGHDN and CDR2 is FVKESK. The CDR3 DNA reads TGTACCAGCAGCCAACTTACTAGCGGTCATTACAATGAGCAGTTCTTC. Residues: CTSSQLTSGHYNEQFF.

This chain uses TRBV6-1 with TRBJ1-4, with 9 nucleotides matching TRBD1. This CDR3 has 14 residues. The V segment lost 7 bases and the J segment 7 bases; nucleotides outside the gene matches: 7. In germline, CDR1 is MNHNS, CDR2 SASEGT. The CDR3: CASMGTGWFEKLFF. The CDR3 bases are TGTGCCAGCATGGGGACAGGGTGGTTTGAAAAACTGTTTTTT.

This sequence joins TRBV5-1 and TRBJ2-3, with D uncertain. Germline V gene lookup returns CDR1 SGHRS and CDR2 YFSETQ. V lost 5 bases and J 0 bases, leaving 7 bases between the germline ends. The CDR3 is 13 residues long. CDR3 in DNA: TGCGCCAGCAGACCTTTTAGCACAGATACGCAGTATTTT. Residues: CASRPFSTDTQYF.

Concerning this clonotype: Just one base apart from a much larger clone, this may be a read error. The chain employs TRBV4-1 and TRBJ2-1; 9 bases align to TRBD2. Per germline, CDR1 MGHRA and CDR2 YSYEKL. Unmatched junction bases numbered 9, after V lost 0 bases and J lost 9 bases. The CDR3 covers 16 residues. In DNA, the CDR3 is TGCGCCAGCAGCCAAGAGACCGCGGGAGGGCCCTGTGAGCAGTTCTTC. The encoded protein is CASSQETAGGPCEQFF.

For this clonotype: This may arise from a read error, as a much more abundant clone is one base away. This chain uses TRBV29-1 with TRBJ1-2, with D possibly TRBD1 on 5 matching bases. Trimming stripped 4 bases from V and 1 base from J, with 16 bases between. The CDR3 is 15 residues long. CDR1 SQVTM and CDR2 ANQGSEA come from the germline V gene. The CDR3 spells CSVGDLGELNYGYTF. CDR3 DNA sequence: TGCAGCGTTGGAGATCTGGGGGAACTTAACTATGGCTACACCTTC.